These T cell receptor beta chains were read from a single sample in a study of shared clonotypes between healthy human individuals. Profiling relied on immunoSEQ multiplex PCR, and the TCRdb table lists in-frame clones only, not all of them. Among roughly 760,000 clones listed, approximately 79% were seen once. Material for sequencing was memory CD4+ T cells sorted from blood. The receptors derive from a woman in her 30s in good health. CDR3s include the opening cysteine and the closing phenylalanine or tryptophan. Fields, in order: clone size, D gene, V gene, J gene, CDR3 length, CDR3 DNA, CDR3 protein. The D gene is left open where the match is weak. Rows give clone size only sometimes, using once, few, many, or a class for an expanded clone.

few	TRBD2	TRBV7-7	TRBJ2-5	14	TGTGCCAGCAGCCCGACCGGACTAGCGAGGGAGCAGTACTTC	CASSPTGLAREQYF
.	.	TRBV6-1	TRBJ2-4	18	TGTGCCAGCAGTGAAACACTTGTCGGGGGCTTCGCCAAAAACATTCAGTACTTC	CASSETLVGGFAKNIQYF
.	.	TRBV6-5	TRBJ2-7	13	TGTGCCAGCAGTTACTCGAGGTCGAAGGAGCAGTACTTC	CASSYSRSKEQYF
.	.	TRBV7-9	TRBJ2-2	12	TGTGCCAGGACTAGGAACACCGGGGAGCTGTTTTTT	CARTRNTGELFF
many	TRBD1	TRBV6-1	TRBJ2-3	14	TGTGCCAGCAGTGGACAGGGGGCGCCAGATACGCAGTATTTT	CASSGQGAPDTQYF
.	.	TRBV2	TRBJ1-5	16	TGTGCCAGCAGTGACCGGACAACCTATAGCAATCAGCCCCAGCATTTT	CASSDRTTYSNQPQHF
.	.	TRBV15	TRBJ1-1	15	TGTGCCACCAGCTCCTGGGGGACGGAGAACACTGAAGCTTTCTTT	CATSSWGTENTEAFF
.	.	TRBV28	TRBJ2-3	13	TGTGCCAGCACCGCCGTGGGGGTTCATACGCAGTATTTT	CASTAVGVHTQYF
.	TRBD1	TRBV27	TRBJ1-3	16	TGTGCCAGCAGTCCGCGCCCTGGGACAGCTGGAAACACCATATATTTT	CASSPRPGTAGNTIYF
.	TRBD1	TRBV18	TRBJ2-5	14	TGTGCCAGCTCACAGGGACAGGGAGGAGAGACCCAGTACTTC	CASSQGQGGETQYF
.	TRBD1	TRBV2	TRBJ1-2	14	TGTGCCAGCAAACTGACAGGGGCTAACTATGGCTACACCTTC	CASKLTGANYGYTF
.	TRBD2	TRBV7-6	TRBJ2-5	16	TGTGCCAGCAGCCCCAATCCGGGACTAGCGGGAGGGACCCAGTACTTC	CASSPNPGLAGGTQYF
.	TRBD2	TRBV7-8	TRBJ2-1	12	TGTGCCAGCAGCTTAGCGGGACTAGCGGAGTTCTTC	CASSLAGLAEFF
many	.	TRBV5-1	TRBJ2-7	16	TGCGCCAGCAGCCCGGGGTTGCGGAGGGATTCCTACGAGCAGTACTTC	CASSPGLRRDSYEQYF
.	.	TRBV15	TRBJ1-1	13	TGTGCCACCAGCAGAGATTATGTCACTGAAGCTTTCTTT	CATSRDYVTEAFF
.	.	TRBV20-1	TRBJ2-3	11	TGCAGTGCTAGCGTATCAGATACGCAGTATTTT	CSASVSDTQYF
.	TRBD1	TRBV11-2	TRBJ2-7	13	TGTGCCAGCAGCTCACAGGGGGCGGGTGAGCAGTACTTC	CASSSQGAGEQYF
.	TRBD1	TRBV4-1	TRBJ2-4	15	TGCGCCAGCAGCCGACGGGACAGCCGGAGAGACATTCAGTACTTC	CASSRRDSRRDIQYF
.	TRBD2	TRBV27	TRBJ2-7	15	TGTGCCAGCAGTCCCTCGACTAGCGGGCTCTACGAGCAGTACTTC	CASSPSTSGLYEQYF
.	.	TRBV28	TRBJ1-3	15	TGTGCCAGCAGTTTAGGCAGGTACTCTGGAAACACCATATATTTT	CASSLGRYSGNTIYF
.	.	TRBV5-1	TRBJ1-1	13	TGCGCCAGCAGCTCCACAGGTAATACTGAAGCTTTCTTT	CASSSTGNTEAFF
.	TRBD2	TRBV11-2	TRBJ2-1	13	TGTGCCAGCAGCACCCAGCGGGATACTGAGCAGTTCTTC	CASSTQRDTEQFF
.	.	TRBV29-1	TRBJ2-5	11	TGCAGCGTGACCCCTCGGGGGACCCAGTACTTC	CSVTPRGTQYF
.	.	TRBV30	TRBJ2-3	15	TGTGCCTGGATCGGGGACTCACGATACACAGATACGCAGTATTTT	CAWIGDSRYTDTQYF
once	TRBD1	TRBV5-1	TRBJ2-7	15	TGCGCCAGCAGCTTGCAGGGGGAGAGCTCCTACGAGCAGTACTTC	CASSLQGESSYEQYF
.	.	TRBV5-1	TRBJ2-5	13	TGCGCCAGCACCCGGCAGTCCGGGAAGACCCAGTACTTC	CASTRQSGKTQYF
many	.	TRBV5-1	TRBJ2-1	15	TGCGCCAGCAGCAAGGACCGGAGCTCCTACAATGAGCAGTTCTTC	CASSKDRSSYNEQFF
.	.	TRBV5-5	TRBJ2-6	17	TGTGCCAGCAGCTTGGTAGTCTCAACCTCTGGGGCCAACGTCCTGACTTTC	CASSLVVSTSGANVLTF
.	TRBD2	TRBV28	TRBJ2-1	16	TGTGCCAGCAGTATAGGGACTAGCGGGGGGCCGGGTGAGCAGTTCTTC	CASSIGTSGGPGEQFF
.	TRBD2	TRBV4-1	TRBJ2-7	15	TGCGCCAGCAGCCAAGACCCAGCGGGATCCTACGAGCAGTACTTC	CASSQDPAGSYEQYF
.	TRBD2	TRBV5-1	TRBJ2-7	15	TGCGCCAGCAGGGACGGACTAGCGGGGGCCTACGAGCAGTACTTC	CASRDGLAGAYEQYF
.	TRBD2	TRBV10-3	TRBJ2-1	14	TGTGCCACCCTAGCGGGAGGTTCCTACAATGAGCAGTTCTTC	CATLAGGSYNEQFF
many	.	TRBV5-6	TRBJ1-2	15	TGTGCCAGCAGCCTTACGAAACACACTAACTATGGCTACACCTTC	CASSLTKHTNYGYTF
.	.	TRBV19	TRBJ1-4	15	TGTGCCAGTACCGCCTTCGGGGCTGCACGGGAAAAACTGTTTTTT	CASTAFGAAREKLFF
.	.	TRBV6-1	TRBJ1-1	14	TGTGCCAGCAGTGAATATCTTCAGGGCGCTGAAGCTTTCTTT	CASSEYLQGAEAFF
many	.	TRBV2	TRBJ2-5	12	TGTGCCAGCAGTCAGGAGCAAGAGACCCAGTACTTC	CASSQEQETQYF
.	.	TRBV6-5	TRBJ2-7	14	TGTGCCAGCAGTTACTGGGGCAGTTCGAACGAGCAGTACTTC	CASSYWGSSNEQYF
.	.	TRBV10-3	TRBJ2-1	19	TGTGCCATCAGTGAGTCAATGGTTTCTCTGGCCCTCAAGGGGAATGAGCAGTTCTTC	CAISESMVSLALKGNEQFF
.	TRBD2	TRBV6-5	TRBJ2-2	16	TGTGCCAGCAGTTACGGTAGCGGGCGTAACACCGGGGAGCTGTTTTTT	CASSYGSGRNTGELFF
.	.	TRBV25-1	TRBJ2-5	17	TGTGCCAGCAGTGAATTAGGGGGATGGGGGGCTAAAGAGACCCAGTACTTC	CASSELGGWGAKETQYF
.	.	TRBV6-6	TRBJ2-3	15	TGTGCCAGCAGCCCGGGGTGGGCAGAAACAGATACGCAGTATTTT	CASSPGWAETDTQYF
.	TRBD2	TRBV19	TRBJ2-1	14	TGTGCCAGTAGTTTTAGGACTAGCGCAAATGAGCAGTTCTTC	CASSFRTSANEQFF
.	TRBD2	TRBV4-1	TRBJ2-1	16	TGCGCCAGCAGCCAAGAACCAACGGGAGGTGGCAATGAGCAGTTCTTC	CASSQEPTGGGNEQFF
.	TRBD2	TRBV5-1	TRBJ2-7	17	TGCGCCAGCAGCGACGGAGGCGGAGCGGGAGGGCCCTACGAGCAGTACTTC	CASSDGGGAGGPYEQYF
.	.	TRBV6-1	TRBJ2-5	12	TGTGCCAGCACCGGGCCGGGAGAGACCCAGTACTTC	CASTGPGETQYF
.	.	TRBV29-1	TRBJ1-2	11	TGCAGCGTTGCCGGCACCAGCGGCTACACCTTC	CSVAGTSGYTF
few	.	TRBV6-1	TRBJ1-1	13	TGTGCCAGCAGTGGGACAGTGCTCACTGAAGCTTTCTTT	CASSGTVLTEAFF
.	.	TRBV19	TRBJ1-2	15	TGTGCCAGTAGTTTCGTAAAGGGGGTAAACTATGGCTACACCTTC	CASSFVKGVNYGYTF
.	.	TRBV4-1	TRBJ2-3	15	TGCGCCAGCAGCCAGGGGGCAGGGGGGAGAGATACGCAGTATTTT	CASSQGAGGRDTQYF
few	TRBD1	TRBV25-1	TRBJ2-1	15	TGTGCCAGCAGTGAGGACAGGGGATCAGGCAATGAGCAGTTCTTC	CASSEDRGSGNEQFF
few	.	TRBV5-1	TRBJ2-1	15	TGCGCCAGCAGTCAGGACAGTGGGGCGTACAATGAGCAGTTCTTC	CASSQDSGAYNEQFF
.	TRBD2	TRBV7-8	TRBJ2-1	13	TGTGCCAGCAGCCTAGCGGAGTACAATGAGCAGTTCTTC	CASSLAEYNEQFF
.	.	TRBV15	TRBJ2-7	16	TGTGCCACCAGCAGAGATAAGTGGGGCCACTCCTACGAGCAGTACTTC	CATSRDKWGHSYEQYF
.	TRBD2	TRBV13	TRBJ2-2	15	TGTGCCAGCAGCTCGGGACTACAAAACACCGGGGAGCTGTTTTTT	CASSSGLQNTGELFF
many	.	TRBV2	TRBJ1-4	15	TGTGCCAGCAGCAGGCAACTCCCAACTAATGAAAAACTGTTTTTT	CASSRQLPTNEKLFF
.	TRBD2	TRBV2	TRBJ2-7	17	TGTGCCAGCAGTGACTTAGCGGGAGGCCACCTCTCCTACGAGCAGTACTTC	CASSDLAGGHLSYEQYF
.	.	TRBV2	TRBJ2-1	15	TGTGCCAGCAGTGCGTCTAGGGGGACCTACAATGAGCAGTTCTTC	CASSASRGTYNEQFF
.	.	TRBV6-6	TRBJ2-5	14	TGTGCCAGCAGTTACTCGATTGGCGGTGAGACCCAGTACTTC	CASSYSIGGETQYF
.	.	TRBV5-1	TRBJ2-1	14	TGCGCCAGCAGCCTAGACAGCACCTACAATGAGCAGTTCTTC	CASSLDSTYNEQFF